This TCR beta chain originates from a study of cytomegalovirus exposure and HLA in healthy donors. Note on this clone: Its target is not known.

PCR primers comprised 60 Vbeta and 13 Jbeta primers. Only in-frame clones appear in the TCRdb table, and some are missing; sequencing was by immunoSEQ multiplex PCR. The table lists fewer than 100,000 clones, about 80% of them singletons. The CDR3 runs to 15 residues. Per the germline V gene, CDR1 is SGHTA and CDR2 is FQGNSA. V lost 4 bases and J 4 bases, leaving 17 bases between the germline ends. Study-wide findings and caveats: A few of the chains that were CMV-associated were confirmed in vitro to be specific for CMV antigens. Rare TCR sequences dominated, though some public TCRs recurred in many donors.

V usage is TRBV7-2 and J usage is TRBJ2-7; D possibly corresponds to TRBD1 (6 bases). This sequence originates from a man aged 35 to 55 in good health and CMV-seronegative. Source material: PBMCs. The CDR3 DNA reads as TGTGCCAGCAGCTACTCCGGGACAACAGGTTACGAGCAGTACTTC. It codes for CASSYSGTTGYEQYF.